The text below deals with one T cell receptor beta chain. This sample is drawn from a study of tumor and adjacent non-tumor tissue in lung cancer. Three rounds of nested PCR, following a modified ARM-PCR protocol, produced the TCRbeta library. MiXCR, run by TCRdb on the multiplex PCR reads, gives a single entry per CDR3 protein. The table has 52,000 or so distinct CDR3 sequences, just under 75% seen once. RNA was extracted from bulk tissue without any cell sorting. The normal lung tissue was taken more than 3 cm from the tumor edge. Trimming pared 2 bases from V and 8 bases from J, leaving 15 bases between. The CDR3 has 14 amino acids. The germline gives CDR1 LGHNA, CDR2 YNFKEQ.

Sequences were obtained from distant non-tumor lung tissue. The sequence was collected from a woman aged 55-75 years with non-small cell lung cancer. The chain employs TRBV4-2 and TRBJ1-2; no clear D gene. CDR3 coding DNA: TGTGCCAGCAGCCAATCTGTAGCCGGTGGAGGCTACACCTTC. Its translation: CASSQSVAGGGYTF.